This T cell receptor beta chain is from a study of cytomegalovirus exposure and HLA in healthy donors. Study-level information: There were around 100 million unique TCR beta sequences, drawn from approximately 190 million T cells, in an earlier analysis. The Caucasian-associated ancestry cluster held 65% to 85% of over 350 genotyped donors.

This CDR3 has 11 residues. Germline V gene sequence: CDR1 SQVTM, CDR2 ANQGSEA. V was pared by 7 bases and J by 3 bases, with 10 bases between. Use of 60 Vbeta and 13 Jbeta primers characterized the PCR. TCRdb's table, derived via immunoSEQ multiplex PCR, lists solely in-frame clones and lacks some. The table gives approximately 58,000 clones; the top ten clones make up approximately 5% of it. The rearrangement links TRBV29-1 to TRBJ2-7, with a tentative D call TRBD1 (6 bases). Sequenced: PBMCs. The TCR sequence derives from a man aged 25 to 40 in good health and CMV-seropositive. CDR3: CSALDSYEQYF. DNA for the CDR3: TGCAGCGCCCTGGACAGCTACGAGCAGTACTTC.